The 3 T cell receptor beta chains listed next were all sequenced from one sample in a study of cytomegalovirus exposure and HLA in healthy donors. The study ran its PCR with 60 Vbeta and 13 Jbeta primers. Libraries were prepared by immunoSEQ multiplex PCR; TCRdb keeps only in-frame clonotypes and omits some of them. The sample has roughly 200,000 clones, 65% to 85% seen once. Sequencing was carried out using PBMCs. These receptors came from a female donor in good health and CMV-seronegative.

V usage is TRBV23-1 and J usage is TRBJ1-2; a weak D match, TRBD1 (5 bases). Being an ORF, TRBV23-1 has a function that is uncertain. This CDR3 contains 12 residues. The V end was cut by 8 bases, the J end by 7 bases, with 14 bases between. CDR3 residues: CASPVGPSGYTF. The CDR3 DNA reads TGCGCCAGCCCCGTGGGGCCCTCTGGCTACACCTTC.

The genes are TRBV27 and TRBJ1-4; D may be TRBD1 (5 bases). The CDR3 covers 15 residues. Between the trimmed V and J ends, which lost 0 bases and 4 bases, there was a span of 9 bases. Germline lookup yields CDR1 MNHEY and CDR2 SMNVEV (reference sequence). CDR3 sequence: CASSLSLGGNEKLFF. As DNA, the CDR3 is TGTGCCAGCAGTTTATCTTTGGGGGGTAATGAAAAACTGTTTTTT.

For the CDR3, the DNA is TGTGCCAGCAGTGAAGGTCAGGGGGAACAGCCCCAGCATTTT. Translating gives CASSEGQGEQPQHF. J is TRBJ1-5 and V is TRBV2; 7 nucleotides match TRBD1. CDR3 length: 14 residues. Germline V gives CDR1 SNHLY, CDR2 FYNNEI. V dropped 1 base and J dropped 7; count of bases not matched to a gene: 4.